This T cell receptor (beta chain) was sequenced for a study of T-cell reconstitution after alpha-beta-depleted transplantation in children. For TCRbeta, the library was prepared with unique molecular identifiers. From the PCR reads, TCRdb called clonotypes with MiXCR, one entry per CDR3 protein. The sample lists roughly 420,000 distinct CDR3 sequences; 15% to 20% were seen once. The CDR3 sequence is 15 residues long. V was pared by 3 bases and J by 6 bases, with 8 bases of the junction left unmatched. The V gene's germline CDR1 is SGHRS and CDR2 YFSETQ. This clonotype has more than one count but fewer than ten.

J is TRBJ1-5 and V is TRBV5-1; TRBD1 agrees at 8 bases. The receptor comes from a boy less than two years old who had a stem cell transplant for Wiskott-Aldrich syndrome, so the T cells may come from the graft donor. Source: PBMCs, mostly from graft donor cells, taken 360 days after TCRalphabeta/CD19-depleted stem cell transplant. CDR3 nucleotide sequence: TGCGCCAGCAGCTCCGGGACAGGAGCGGGTCAGCCCCAGCATTTT. Translated: CASSSGTGAGQPQHF.